This record covers a single T cell receptor beta chain. The CDR3 is made up of 15 amino acids. Trimming removed 5 bases at V and 0 bases at J, with 11 bases between. This sample was included in a study of response to subunit inactivated influenza vaccine. TCRdb recomputed calls from the RT-PCR reads with MiXCR, one row per CDR3 protein. The sample lists some 520,000 distinct CDR3 sequences, approximately 15% occurring once. The sequence was obtained from a man aged 45-69 years who received an inactivated influenza vaccine. The V and J genes are TRBV12-3 or TRBV12-4 and TRBJ1-3, with D perhaps matching TRBD1 (5 bases). This material consisted of CD4+ T cells sorted from PBMCs, taken 23 to 25 months after vaccination. In DNA form, the CDR3 reads TGTGCCAGCAGTGGGGGGAGGTTCTCTGGAAACACCATATATTTT. It is translated as CASSGGRFSGNTIYF.